This TCR beta chain is from a study of blood T cell repertoires in COVID-19. In the authors' workflow: The authors estimated nucleated cell counts from reference gene primer amplification. The assay was immunoSEQ multiplex PCR, and TCRdb's table has in-frame clones only and misses some. V, J and clone size derive from that table, while D and trimming were established from the DNA sequence. Of around 280,000 clones listed, about 88% are singletons. The TCR comes from a man between 70 and 80 years old with acute or convalescent COVID-19. The sequencing input was peripheral blood.

CDR3 DNA sequence: TGCAGCGTTGAACTAGGGGGACAAGGGGAAGCCCAGTACTTC. Protein product: CSVELGGQGEAQYF. This chain joins TRBV29-1 and TRBJ2-5; the D gene is possibly TRBD1 (6 bases). The CDR3 extends over 14 amino acids. Looked up from germline, CDR1 is SQVTM and CDR2 is ANQGSEA. V was trimmed by 2 bases and J by 9 bases, leaving 19 bases between them.